The rows below give T cell receptor beta chains drawn from one sample of a study of T cell responses to AZD1222 COVID-19 vaccine. Only in-frame clones appear in the TCRdb table, and some are missing; sequencing was by immunoSEQ multiplex PCR. Of about 120,000 clones in the sample, around 85% were seen once. This specimen consisted of peripheral blood, obtained on day 0 of AZD1222 vaccination. All receptors derive from an adult in good health. Both conserved end residues are part of each CDR3. The order of the fields is V gene, clone size, J gene, D gene, CDR3 protein, CDR3 DNA. D genes are given only for firm matches. A row's size may be missing; if present it is once, few, many or a size class.

TRBV12-5,few,TRBJ1-1,.,CASGDGAGEAFF,TGTGCTAGTGGGGACGGCGCGGGGGAAGCTTTCTTT
TRBV7-9,.,TRBJ1-5,.,CASSLAGANQPQHF,TGTGCCAGCAGCTTAGCAGGGGCAAATCAGCCCCAGCATTTT
TRBV11-3,.,TRBJ1-2,.,CASSLGTAYYGYTF,TGTGCCAGCAGCTTAGGGACCGCCTACTATGGCTACACCTTC
TRBV6-5,.,TRBJ2-7,.,CASSLTSSYEQYF,TGTGCCAGCAGCCTTACTAGCTCCTACGAGCAGTACTTC
TRBV3-1/TRBV3-2,.,TRBJ2-5,TRBD2,CASSNWTSGPTQYF,TGTGCCAGCAGCAACTGGACTAGCGGGCCGACCCAGTACTTC
TRBV7-2,.,TRBJ2-1,.,CASSLTRYRYNEQFF,TGTGCCAGCAGCTTAACAAGGTACCGGTACAATGAGCAGTTCTTC
TRBV7-2,.,TRBJ2-1,.,CASSLVVGANEQFF,TGTGCCAGCAGCTTAGTTGTGGGGGCCAATGAGCAGTTCTTC
TRBV6-2/TRBV6-3,.,TRBJ2-7,.,CASSYRGSSYEQYF,TGTGCCAGCAGTTACCGGGGATCTAGCTACGAGCAGTACTTC
TRBV28,.,TRBJ1-5,.,CASSLSQQPQHF,TGTGCCAGCAGTTTAAGTCAGCAGCCCCAGCATTTT
TRBV6-4,.,TRBJ1-2,.,CASSDSDRTIYTF,TGTGCCAGCAGTGACTCCGACCGCACCATCTACACCTTC
TRBV6-1,.,TRBJ2-6,.,CASSDGGAGANVLTF,TGTGCCAGCAGTGACGGAGGGGCTGGGGCCAACGTCCTGACTTTC
TRBV11-3,.,TRBJ2-7,TRBD1,CASSPGQGFGEQYF,TGTGCCAGCAGCCCGGGACAGGGTTTCGGCGAGCAGTACTTC
TRBV3-1/TRBV3-2,.,TRBJ1-2,.,CASSQTGGGNYGYTF,TGTGCCAGCAGCCAAACAGGAGGGGGTAACTATGGCTACACCTTC
TRBV10-3,.,TRBJ2-1,.,CAIRGIGGNEQFF,TGTGCCATCAGAGGGATCGGAGGCAATGAGCAGTTCTTC
TRBV6-6,.,TRBJ2-7,TRBD1,CASCTGASYEQYF,TGTGCCAGCTGTACAGGGGCCTCCTACGAGCAGTACTTC
TRBV5-1,few,TRBJ1-4,.,CASSFLLGEKLFF,TGCGCCAGCAGCTTCTTATTAGGCGAAAAACTGTTTTTT
TRBV20-1,.,TRBJ1-3,.,CSASQDAGNTIYF,TGCAGTGCTAGTCAGGACGCTGGAAACACCATATATTTT
TRBV6-5,.,TRBJ1-2,TRBD1,CASSYLAGGHYGYTF,TGTGCCAGCAGTTACCTGGCAGGGGGACACTATGGCTACACCTTC
TRBV18,.,TRBJ2-3,.,CASSPEAGLSTDTQYF,TGTGCCAGCTCACCAGAGGCGGGACTTAGCACAGATACGCAGTATTTT
TRBV6-9,.,TRBJ1-2,TRBD1,CASRREGQYYGYTF,TGTGCCAGCAGAAGGGAGGGACAGTACTATGGCTACACCTTC
TRBV5-1,.,TRBJ1-1,TRBD1,CASSLGTGGTEAFF,TGCGCCAGCAGCTTGGGGACAGGGGGAACTGAAGCTTTCTTT
TRBV27,.,TRBJ2-7,.,CASRPVSHEQYF,TGTGCCAGCAGACCCGTATCCCACGAGCAGTACTTC
TRBV11-3,.,TRBJ1-1,.,CASCLTLGTEAFF,TGTGCCAGCTGCCTAACCCTTGGGACTGAAGCTTTCTTT
TRBV6-1,.,TRBJ2-7,.,CASSDGASYEQYF,TGTGCCAGCAGTGATGGCGCGTCCTACGAGCAGTACTTC
TRBV5-5,.,TRBJ1-5,.,CASSGGTGSYSNQPQHF,TGTGCCAGCAGCGGGGGTACAGGGAGTTATAGCAATCAGCCCCAGCATTTT
TRBV6-2/TRBV6-3,.,TRBJ2-3,.,CASSWTTDTQYF,TGTGCCAGCAGTTGGACTACTGATACGCAGTATTTT
TRBV19,.,TRBJ1-2,.,CASNPVVFSNYGYTF,TGTGCCAGTAACCCGGTCGTCTTCTCCAACTATGGCTACACCTTC
TRBV9,.,TRBJ1-3,.,CASSVEQRNTIYF,TGTGCCAGCAGCGTAGAACAGAGAAACACCATATATTTT
TRBV2,.,TRBJ1-6,.,CARGLSGDNSPLHF,TGTGCCAGGGGACTCTCGGGGGATAATTCACCCCTCCACTTT
TRBV9,once,TRBJ2-1,.,CASSVATGSYNEQFF,TGTGCCAGCAGCGTAGCTACTGGTTCCTACAATGAGCAGTTCTTC
TRBV12-5,.,TRBJ1-5,.,CASGLVLRGQPQHF,TGTGCTAGTGGTTTGGTATTGCGGGGTCAGCCCCAGCATTTT
TRBV13,few,TRBJ2-7,TRBD1,CASMRTGRTYEQYF,TGTGCCAGCATGCGGACAGGGAGAACCTACGAGCAGTACTTC
TRBV2,.,TRBJ2-1,TRBD2,CASRGRGTYNEQFF,TGTGCCAGCAGAGGGAGGGGTACGTACAATGAGCAGTTCTTC
TRBV4-2,.,TRBJ1-5,TRBD1,CASSQRQGYNQPQHF,TGTGCCAGCAGCCAAAGACAGGGGTACAATCAGCCCCAGCATTTT
TRBV7-2,.,TRBJ2-3,.,CASSFAGSDTQYF,TGTGCCAGCAGCTTTGCAGGGTCGGATACGCAGTATTTT
TRBV9,.,TRBJ1-3,.,CASSVLSGNTIYF,TGTGCCAGCAGCGTACTCTCTGGAAACACCATATATTTT
TRBV9,.,TRBJ1-4,.,CASSRREGLGEKLFF,TGTGCCAGCAGCCGGAGGGAGGGTTTAGGTGAAAAACTGTTTTTT
TRBV28,.,TRBJ2-5,.,CASTGVKETQYF,TGTGCCAGCACCGGGGTAAAAGAGACCCAGTACTTC
TRBV18,.,TRBJ2-7,TRBD2,CASSVLPGLAGVSYEQYF,TGTGCCAGCTCAGTATTACCGGGACTAGCGGGGGTGTCCTACGAGCAGTACTTC
TRBV4-2,.,TRBJ2-3,TRBD2,CASSQGPLAGRTDTQYF,TGTGCCAGCAGCCAAGGGCCTCTAGCGGGGCGAACAGATACGCAGTATTTT
TRBV7-8,.,TRBJ1-1,TRBD1,CASSPRQGGNTEAFF,TGTGCCAGCAGCCCCAGACAGGGAGGGAACACTGAAGCTTTCTTT
TRBV30,.,TRBJ2-1,TRBD1,CAWSSTGKGQFF,TGTGCCTGGAGTTCGACAGGGAAAGGGCAGTTCTTC
TRBV19,.,TRBJ1-3,.,CASTGQGSAGNTIYF,TGTGCCAGTACCGGTCAGGGGTCTGCTGGAAACACCATATATTTT
TRBV7-2,.,TRBJ2-2,.,CASSPSGELFF,TGTGCCAGCAGCCCGTCGGGGGAGCTGTTTTTT
TRBV11-2,.,TRBJ2-7,TRBD2,CASSYGTSGRGSYEQYF,TGTGCCAGCAGCTATGGGACTAGCGGGAGGGGCTCCTACGAGCAGTACTTC
TRBV7-6,.,TRBJ2-1,TRBD2,CASSLLAGAQASYNEQFF,TGTGCCAGCAGCTTACTAGCGGGGGCACAGGCCAGTTACAATGAGCAGTTCTTC
TRBV11-3,.,TRBJ1-3,.,CASSLGADGSGNTIYF,TGTGCCAGCAGCTTAGGGGCGGACGGCTCTGGAAACACCATATATTTT
TRBV11-3,.,TRBJ1-3,.,CASTKKRGSYSGNTIYF,TGTGCCAGCACCAAGAAGAGGGGCTCCTACTCTGGAAACACCATATATTTT
TRBV7-9,once,TRBJ2-5,.,CASSLSGLSETQYF,TGTGCCAGCAGCTTATCAGGACTATCGGAGACCCAGTACTTC
TRBV29-1,.,TRBJ1-2,TRBD1,CSVDGRGTTF,TGCAGCGTTGATGGCAGGGGGACAACCTTC
TRBV19,few,TRBJ1-5,.,CASRGLLGSNQPQHF,TGTGCCAGTAGGGGGCTTTTGGGGTCCAATCAGCCCCAGCATTTT
TRBV27,.,TRBJ2-1,TRBD2,CASTPGTSGYNEQFF,TGTGCCAGCACCCCCGGGACTAGCGGTTACAATGAGCAGTTCTTC
TRBV6-5,.,TRBJ1-5,.,CASSYSYVEHQPQHF,TGTGCCAGCAGTTACTCTTACGTAGAACATCAGCCCCAGCATTTT
TRBV12-3/TRBV12-4,.,TRBJ2-1,.,CASRVPGYNEQFF,TGTGCCAGCAGGGTCCCGGGGTACAATGAGCAGTTCTTC
TRBV25-1,.,TRBJ2-3,.,CASSGHRTTDTQYF,TGTGCCAGCAGTGGCCACCGGACAACTGATACGCAGTATTTT
TRBV7-9,.,TRBJ1-1,TRBD1,CASSLDSWDSRREAFF,TGTGCCAGCAGCTTGGATTCCTGGGACAGCCGCCGTGAAGCTTTCTTT
TRBV3-1/TRBV3-2,.,TRBJ2-3,TRBD2,CASSQNHDPTRAGVADTQYF,TGTGCCAGCAGCCAGAATCATGACCCAACGCGAGCGGGAGTCGCAGATACGCAGTATTTT